These 21 T cell receptor beta chains originate from one sample sequenced in a study of blood T cell repertoires in COVID-19. Produced via immunoSEQ multiplex PCR; TCRdb's table is partial and in-frame only. Of roughly 260,000 clones in the sample, 70% to 90% were seen once. Sample: peripheral blood. The receptors were gathered from a middle-aged woman who had recovered from COVID-19.

The chain uses TRBV4-2 and TRBJ1-4, with 9 bases aligning to TRBD1. From germline, CDR1 is LGHNA and CDR2 YNFKEQ. V dropped 5 bases and J dropped 3; count of bases not matched to a gene: 7. This CDR3 comprises 16 residues. The CDR3 loop is CASSFGTGSPNEKLFF. The CDR3 DNA is TGTGCCAGCAGCTTCGGGACAGGGTCACCTAATGAAAAACTGTTTTTT.

The chain recombines TRBV29-1 with TRBJ1-1, with D possibly matching TRBD1 (6 bases). The CDR3 sequence is 15 residues long. From germline, CDR1 is SQVTM and CDR2 ANQGSEA. V dropped 7 bases and J dropped 0 bases, with 18 bases sitting between them. CDR3 protein: CSARREGTMNTEAFF. As DNA, the CDR3 is TGCAGCGCCCGCAGGGAAGGGACAATGAACACTGAAGCTTTCTTT.

The rearrangement joins TRBV7-2 to TRBJ2-5, with TRBD2 matching over 15 bases. The germline gives CDR1 SGHTA, CDR2 FQGNSA. The ends lost 3 bases at V and 5 bases at J; junction bases unmatched: 4. This CDR3 contains 16 residues. The CDR3: CASSFGLAGGRETQYF. The CDR3 DNA sequence: TGTGCCAGCAGCTTCGGACTAGCGGGGGGGCGGGAGACCCAGTACTTC. Full variable domain (rest looked up from reference TRBV7-2 and TRBJ2-5): GAGVSQSPSNKVTEKGKDVELRCDPISGHTALYWYRQSLGQGLEFLIYFQGNSAPDKSGLPSDRFSAERTGGSVSTLTIQRTQQEDSAVYLCASSFGLAGGRETQYFGPGTRLLVL.

The CDR3 is CASSQWRRGSTSTDTQYF. The CDR3, as DNA: TGCGCCAGCAGTCAATGGCGGCGGGGTTCAACTAGCACAGATACGCAGTATTTT. The gene calls are TRBV23-1 and TRBJ2-3, with D perhaps matching TRBD2 (6 bases). TRBV23-1 is an open reading frame, and its role is uncertain. The CDR3 contains 18 residues. The germline V and J ends were trimmed by 1 base and 0 bases, with 17 bases remaining between them.

This chain connects TRBV4-1 to TRBJ1-4, with TRBD1 matching 7 bases. The junction had 6 bases not matched to a gene; V was cut back by 0 bases and J by 5 bases. The length of the CDR3 is 16 residues. Germline V lookup: CDR1 MGHRA, CDR2 YSYEKL. The CDR3 region is CASSQEVGRGNEKLFF. CDR3 nucleotide sequence: TGCGCCAGCAGCCAAGAAGTAGGCAGGGGGAATGAAAAACTGTTTTTT.

V gene TRBV7-9 combines with J gene TRBJ1-1; weak D call: TRBD1 (5 bases). From germline, CDR1 is SEHNR and CDR2 FQNEAQ (reference sequence). The CDR3 contains 15 residues. V was shortened by 5 bases and J by 4 bases, with 17 bases between the two germline ends. This CDR3 is CASSVGHPGITEAFF. DNA for the CDR3: TGTGCCAGCAGCGTCGGACACCCTGGGATCACTGAAGCTTTCTTT.

With regard to this clone: This specimen includes other DNA sequences encoding the same CDR3. The chain employs TRBV7-2 and TRBJ2-5, with 8 bases fitting TRBD1. Germline V gene data show CDR1 as SGHTA and CDR2 as FQGNSA. This CDR3 region has 14 residues. J lost 5 bases, V lost 3 bases, and 5 bases had no gene match. The CDR3 spells CASSLAGGGETQYF. In nucleotides, the CDR3 is TGTGCCAGCAGCTTGGCAGGGGGCGGTGAGACCCAGTACTTC.

This chain links TRBV7-2 with TRBJ2-7; maybe TRBD2 (6 bases). The CDR3 sequence is 14 residues long. The ends were cut back, 1 base at V and 5 bases at J, with 12 bases in the middle. Germline CDR1 and CDR2: SGHTA and FQGNSA. Written as DNA, the CDR3 is TGTGCCAGCAGCTTAGGTCTAGCGCGCCACGAGCAGTACTTC. Translated: CASSLGLARHEQYF. Full variable domain (missing parts from reference TRBV7-2 and TRBJ2-7): GAGVSQSPSNKVTEKGKDVELRCDPISGHTALYWYRQSLGQGLEFLIYFQGNSAPDKSGLPSDRFSAERTGGSVSTLTIQRTQQEDSAVYLCASSLGLARHEQYFGPGTRLTVT.

The CDR3 here is CASTSGGVTDTQYF. The DNA for the CDR3 is TGCGCCAGCACTAGCGGGGGGGTCACAGATACGCAGTATTTT. The chain couples TRBV10-2 to TRBJ2-3; TRBD2 agrees at 12 bases. Germline V gene data show CDR1 as WSHSY and CDR2 as SAAADI. J lost 2 bases, V lost 7 bases, and 1 base had no gene match. CDR3 length equals 14 residues.

The genes are TRBV29-1 and TRBJ2-3, with TRBD2 matching over 7 bases. V was clipped by 3 bases and J by 3 bases; unmatched bases: 3. The V gene's germline CDR1 is SQVTM and CDR2 ANQGSEA. The CDR3 sequence is 13 residues long. CDR3 sequence reads: CSVEIGGTDTQYF. Here the CDR3 DNA reads TGCAGCGTTGAGATCGGGGGGACAGATACGCAGTATTTT.

CDR3 sequence (DNA): TGTGCCAGCAGCAAAGAGTGGCGAGGGGGCGCCTTTTACTATGGCTACACCTTC. It codes for CASSKEWRGGAFYYGYTF. The chain couples TRBV21-1 to TRBJ1-2; the table's D gene call, TRBD1, was not cross checked with the DNA. TRBV21-1 is described as a pseudogene. This CDR3 spans 18 amino acids.

The J gene is TRBJ2-5, the V gene TRBV15, with D tentatively TRBD2 (6 bases). V lost 1 base and J lost 5, with 14 bases in between. The CDR3 covers 15 residues. In germline, CDR1 is LNHNV, CDR2 YYDKDF (reference sequence). CDR3 sequence reads: CATSRATGVFETQYF. CDR3 sequence (DNA): TGTGCCACCAGCAGAGCTACGGGAGTGTTCGAGACCCAGTACTTC.

This chain joins TRBV30 and TRBJ2-7, with 12 bases identical to TRBD2. This CDR3 is built from 14 residues. V lost 3 bases to trimming and J lost 2 bases; unmatched junction nucleotides: 2. Germline V gives CDR1 GTSNPN, CDR2 SVGIG (reference sequence). This chain's CDR3 is CAWSRLAGAYEQYF. The CDR3, as DNA: TGTGCCTGGAGCCGACTAGCGGGAGCCTACGAGCAGTACTTC.

This rearrangement joins TRBV2 to TRBJ1-1, with a weak D call TRBD1 (6 bases). The germline V gene has CDR1 SNHLY and CDR2 FYNNEI. The CDR3 spans 14 residues. Trimming pared 7 bases from V and 7 bases from J, leaving 19 bases between. CDR3 in amino acids: CASTGAGGKGEAFF. CDR3 in DNA: TGTGCCAGCACGGGGGCCGGGGGGAAGGGTGAAGCTTTCTTT.

The table lists this clone with a count of one. The chain employs TRBV20-1 and TRBJ2-7; D not resolved. CDR1 is DFQATT and CDR2 is SNEGSKA in the germline V gene (reference sequence). The CDR3 is 11 residues long. The V gene lost 1 base and the J gene lost 4 bases, with 5 bases spanning the gap. The DNA for the CDR3 is TGCAGTGCTAGAGGGAGATACGAGCAGTACTTC. Translation: CSARGRYEQYF.

The rearrangement joins TRBV7-2 to TRBJ2-6; D not resolved. CDR1 is SGHTA and CDR2 is FQGNSA in the germline V gene. Trimming pared 1 base from V and 1 base from J, leaving 8 bases between. The length of the CDR3 is 16 residues. Here the CDR3 DNA reads TGTGCCAGCAGCTTAGAAACGGTGTCTGGGGCCAACGTCCTGACTTTC. Residues: CASSLETVSGANVLTF.

The CDR3 reads CASSIDPDRGRSETQYF. Here the CDR3 DNA reads TGTGCCAGTAGTATAGATCCAGATAGGGGAAGGTCAGAGACCCAGTACTTC. The chain couples TRBV19 to TRBJ2-5, with a weak D call TRBD1 (5 bases). Per germline, CDR1 LNHDA and CDR2 SQIVND (reference sequence). This CDR3 has 17 residues. With 0 bases removed from V and 4 bases from J, the gap between germline ends came to 18 bases.

This rearrangement joins TRBV5-4 to TRBJ1-3, with D maybe TRBD1 (5 bases). Germline CDR1 SGHNT, CDR2 YYREEE (reference sequence). CDR3 length: 16 amino acids. V shed 0 bases and J shed 3 bases, with 13 bases lying between them. In nucleotides, the CDR3 is TGTGCCAGCAGCTTGGTGGGGGGTCGAGGTGGAAACACCATATATTTT. It yields the protein CASSLVGGRGGNTIYF.

The chain employs TRBV23-1 and TRBJ2-1, with D possibly TRBD1 on 6 matching bases. TRBV23-1 is identified as an open reading frame with a role that is uncertain. This CDR3 spans 17 amino acids. V dropped 3 bases and J dropped 3 bases, with 18 bases sitting between them. In nucleotides, the CDR3 is TGCGCCAGCAGTCAGGCAGGGGTAAAGGGAGTCTACAATGAGCAGTTCTTC. Protein product: CASSQAGVKGVYNEQFF.

This clone was found once. This chain connects TRBV15 to TRBJ1-1; D is perhaps TRBD1 (6 bases). The CDR3 has 13 amino acids. Germline CDR1 LNHNV, CDR2 YYDKDF (reference sequence). V lost 1 base, J lost 4 bases, and 7 bases lay in between. The CDR3 nucleotides read TGTGCCACCAGCAGAGGACAGGTCACTGAAGCTTTCTTT. Protein sequence: CATSRGQVTEAFF.

The genes are TRBV4-3 and TRBJ1-2; D perhaps matches TRBD1 (5 bases). The CDR3 has 14 residues. The germline gives CDR1 LGHNA, CDR2 YSLEER. V gave up 1 base and J gave up 3 bases, with 9 bases separating them. DNA of the CDR3: TGCGCCAGCAGCCAAGTAGGGGATTACTATGGCTACACCTTC. Translation: CASSQVGDYYGYTF.